This is a list of T cell receptor beta chains from one sample in a study of control samples from healthy donors and cancer patients. Profiled with immunoSEQ multiplex PCR; TCRdb holds only in-frame clones, not every one. There are 100,000 to 120,000 clones in the sample; roughly 85% occur only once, and less than 15% lies in the top ten. Sequencing was carried out using blood. All receptors come from a woman aged 45-60 years in good health. Each CDR3 is given with its conserved first and last residue.

cdr3_length: 13
v_call: TRBV5-4
cdr3_aa: CASSNRGSHEQYF

cdr3_length: 15
v_call: TRBV18
cdr3_aa: CASSPRGQKTYEQYF

cdr3_length: 13
v_call: TRBV2
cdr3_aa: CASHYYSNQPQHF

cdr3_length: 14
v_call: TRBV25-1
cdr3_aa: CASSRTGAQETQYF

cdr3_length: 14
v_call: TRBV28
cdr3_aa: CASSLGDRNQPQHF

cdr3_length: 17
v_call: TRBV19
cdr3_aa: CASTAGTGGPANYGYTF

cdr3_length: 15
v_call: TRBV11-2
cdr3_aa: CASSRTVTGANVLTF

cdr3_length: 13
v_call: TRBV3-1/TRBV3-2
cdr3_aa: CASSLTLNTEAFF

cdr3_length: 13
v_call: TRBV12-3/TRBV12-4
cdr3_aa: CASSQPGPSILYF

cdr3_length: 12
v_call: TRBV11-3
cdr3_aa: CASSLGDQPQHF

cdr3_length: 15
v_call: TRBV19
cdr3_aa: CASIQGRVMNTEAFF

cdr3_length: 13
v_call: TRBV7-3
cdr3_aa: CASSQGANTEAFF

cdr3_length: 12
v_call: TRBV6-5
cdr3_aa: CASRQYTYEQYF

cdr3_length: 14
v_call: TRBV6-5
cdr3_aa: CASSNWDRGTEAFF

cdr3_length: 16
v_call: TRBV5-1
cdr3_aa: CASSPVGGPYQETQYF

cdr3_length: 14
v_call: TRBV10-3
cdr3_aa: CASHTEEGAWGYTF

cdr3_length: 15
v_call: TRBV9
cdr3_aa: CASSVEAGLSYEQYF

cdr3_length: 14
v_call: TRBV18
cdr3_aa: CASSPRDRGYEQYF

cdr3_length: 16
v_call: TRBV5-1
cdr3_aa: CASSLDGSSGANVLTF

cdr3_length: 16
v_call: TRBV14
cdr3_aa: CASSQAVAGASEAQYF

cdr3_length: 13
v_call: TRBV19
cdr3_aa: CASSPRADYEQYF

cdr3_length: 14
v_call: TRBV7-6
cdr3_aa: CASSVDRGLSGYTF

cdr3_length: 14
v_call: TRBV9
cdr3_aa: CASTPGTFSYEQYF

cdr3_length: 17
v_call: TRBV4-3
cdr3_aa: CASSQEQVLSYNSPLHF

cdr3_length: 15
v_call: TRBV24-1
cdr3_aa: CATSDPRFAPNEQFF

cdr3_length: 14
v_call: TRBV14
cdr3_aa: CASSLVGGTLGYTF

cdr3_length: 14
v_call: TRBV28
cdr3_aa: CASTGGSYNSPLHF

cdr3_length: 12
v_call: TRBV19
cdr3_aa: CASRLGPLEQFF

cdr3_length: 12
v_call: TRBV7-9
cdr3_aa: CASSPRSYEQYF

cdr3_length: 15
v_call: TRBV3-1/TRBV3-2
cdr3_aa: CASSQESAWGDEQFF

cdr3_length: 13
v_call: TRBV6-2/TRBV6-3
cdr3_aa: CASSPIRETEAFF

cdr3_length: 14
v_call: TRBV6-2/TRBV6-3
cdr3_aa: CASSNPGTNTEAFF

cdr3_length: 14
v_call: TRBV19
cdr3_aa: CASSNQGLNTEAFF

cdr3_length: 17
v_call: TRBV9
cdr3_aa: CASSVAPQRGVQETQYF

cdr3_length: 16
v_call: TRBV28
cdr3_aa: CASSFQSGGATDTQYF

cdr3_length: 19
v_call: TRBV7-6
cdr3_aa: CASSPRILAGGPNTGELFF

cdr3_length: 16
v_call: TRBV7-8
cdr3_aa: CASSLNSAGGLETQYF

cdr3_length: 11
v_call: TRBV20-1
cdr3_aa: CSTGVINEQFF

cdr3_length: 14
v_call: TRBV7-2
cdr3_aa: CASSGPRGQGGYTF

cdr3_length: 15
v_call: TRBV6-5
cdr3_aa: CASSYGPTGTYEQYF

cdr3_length: 15
v_call: TRBV7-6
cdr3_aa: CASSLARTGDTEAFF

cdr3_length: 14
v_call: TRBV4-2
cdr3_aa: CASSQGHSQETQYF

cdr3_length: 14
v_call: TRBV9
cdr3_aa: CASSLTGGNTEAFF

cdr3_length: 11
v_call: TRBV3-1/TRBV3-2
cdr3_aa: CATRRNTEAFF

cdr3_length: 14
v_call: TRBV5-1
cdr3_aa: CASSPGLQNTEAFF

cdr3_length: 17
v_call: TRBV6-6
cdr3_aa: CASSRWTSGTKYNEQFF

cdr3_length: 16
v_call: TRBV25-1
cdr3_aa: CASTSRPGLADNEQFF

cdr3_length: 11
v_call: TRBV19
cdr3_aa: CASSSRTEAFF

cdr3_length: 14
v_call: TRBV3-1/TRBV3-2
cdr3_aa: CASSQDVTGAGYTF

cdr3_length: 12
v_call: TRBV3-1/TRBV3-2
cdr3_aa: CASSPSNTEAFF

cdr3_length: 14
v_call: TRBV19
cdr3_aa: CASSAGEYYNEQFF

cdr3_length: 18
v_call: TRBV7-9
cdr3_aa: CASSLILGQVFRGYGYTF

cdr3_length: 16
v_call: TRBV7-6
cdr3_aa: CASSLGAGGNTGELFF

cdr3_length: 13
v_call: TRBV6-2/TRBV6-3
cdr3_aa: CASSYWGNTEAFF

cdr3_length: 14
v_call: TRBV30
cdr3_aa: CAWLRRAGDTEAFF